This T cell receptor beta chain was identified in a study of CD8 T cells in ankylosing spondylitis. Germline values: CDR1 SGHRS, CDR2 YFSETQ. J gave up 3 bases and V 4 bases, and 5 bases lay outside the gene matches. The CDR3 has 15 amino acids. Researchers built TCR beta libraries using quantitative 5'-RACE with molecular barcodes. MiXCR was run by TCRdb on the 5' RACE reads, yielding one entry per CDR3 protein. The data show about 130,000 distinct CDR3 sequences, around 8.5% seen once. Notes on this clonotype: The antigen is undetermined.

General observations from the study: One TCR beta motif, made up of roughly 8 highly homologous variants, appeared characteristic of ankylosing spondylitis blood. Past studies reported some motif variants in reactive arthritis synovial fluid and blood. Clones linked to disease were reported to show significant enrichment in matched ankylosing spondylitis synovial fluid.

The rearrangement uses TRBV5-1 and TRBJ2-2, with 8 nucleotides matching TRBD1. Sequences were obtained from blood, either unsorted or a sorted T cell fraction (not recorded which). The receptor was isolated from a male donor with ankylosing spondylitis or in good health (not recorded which). The CDR3 DNA follows: TGCGCCAGCAGCCCGGGACAGGTGTACACCGGGGAGCTGTTTTTT. As protein: CASSPGQVYTGELFF.